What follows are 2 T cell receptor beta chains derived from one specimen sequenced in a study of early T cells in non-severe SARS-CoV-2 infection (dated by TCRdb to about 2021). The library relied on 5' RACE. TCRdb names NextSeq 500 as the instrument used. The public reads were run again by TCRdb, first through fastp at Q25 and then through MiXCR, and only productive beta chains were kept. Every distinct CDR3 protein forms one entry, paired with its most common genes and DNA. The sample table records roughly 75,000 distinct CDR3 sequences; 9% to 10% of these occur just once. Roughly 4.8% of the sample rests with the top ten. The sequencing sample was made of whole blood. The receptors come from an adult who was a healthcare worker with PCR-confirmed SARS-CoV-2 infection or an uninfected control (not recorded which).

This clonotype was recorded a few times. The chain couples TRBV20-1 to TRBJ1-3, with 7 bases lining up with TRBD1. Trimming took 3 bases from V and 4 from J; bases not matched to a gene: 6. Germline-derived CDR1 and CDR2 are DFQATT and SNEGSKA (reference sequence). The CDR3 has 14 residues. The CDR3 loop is CSARDRPSGNTIYF. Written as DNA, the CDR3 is TGCAGTGCTAGGGACAGGCCGTCGGGAAACACCATATATTTT.

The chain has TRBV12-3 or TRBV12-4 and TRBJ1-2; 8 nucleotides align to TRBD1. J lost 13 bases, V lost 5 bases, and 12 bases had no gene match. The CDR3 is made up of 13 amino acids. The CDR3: CASSTGRDRPGTF. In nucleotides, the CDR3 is TGTGCCAGCAGTACCGGCCGGGACAGGCCAGGCACCTTC.